This T cell receptor (beta chain) was retrieved from a study of shared clonotypes between healthy human individuals. General study results and limits: Larger estimated richness was generally recorded for naive subsets relative to memory subsets.

A remark on this clone: What it binds is not known.

The V gene's germline CDR1 is GTSNPN and CDR2 SVGIG (reference sequence). The CDR3 extends over 14 amino acids. Trimming cost V 4 bases and J 4 bases; bases outside gene matches: 2. The table came from immunoSEQ multiplex PCR; TCRdb's copy has only in-frame clones and leaves some out. Here the sample spans around 940,000 clones, approximately 80% being singletons. Sequenced sample: memory CD4+ T cells sorted from blood. Subset of the sample: CD45RA-negative fraction. The receptor was isolated from a man in his late teens or twenties in good health. The chain recombines TRBV30 with TRBJ2-2, with 11 bases that match TRBD2. The DNA of the CDR3 is TGTGCCTGGACCGGGACTAGCGGCACCGGGGAGCTGTTTTTT. It encodes CAWTGTSGTGELFF.